This is a list of T cell receptor beta chains from one sample in a study of blood T cells in healthy people across ages. TCRdb reprocessed the 5' RACE reads with MiXCR, giving one entry per CDR3 protein. This sample has about 800,000 distinct CDR3 sequences, with 55% to 70% found just once. What was sequenced was blood. The source is a man aged 30-40 years in good health. The CDR3 runs from the conserved cysteine through the conserved F or W. D genes are given only for firm matches. Part of the rows lack a size; the others show once, few, many or a class for expanded clones.

size	V	J	D	CDR3	DNA
NA	TRBV25-1	TRBJ1-1	NA	CASSKGQRDMNTEAFF	TGTGCCAGCAGCAAGGGTCAGAGGGACATGAACACTGAAGCTTTCTTT
NA	TRBV6-6	TRBJ1-4	NA	CASSYGGQGEKLFF	TGTGCCAGCAGTTATGGGGGCCAGGGGGAAAAACTGTTTTTT
NA	TRBV27	TRBJ2-3	TRBD2	CASSSPALAGGSWGTDTQYF	TGTGCCAGCAGTTCCCCGGCACTAGCGGGAGGGAGTTGGGGCACAGATACGCAGTATTTT
NA	TRBV12-3/TRBV12-4	TRBJ1-2	NA	CASSLRADGYTF	TGTGCCAGCAGTTTAAGAGCAGATGGCTACACCTTC
NA	TRBV7-2	TRBJ2-3	TRBD2	CASSSGLAIRTQYF	TGTGCCAGCAGCTCCGGACTAGCGATAAGGACGCAGTATTTT
few	TRBV4-2	TRBJ2-5	TRBD2	CASSQEPAGGPETQYF	TGTGCCAGCAGCCAAGAACCAGCGGGAGGCCCAGAGACCCAGTACTTC
NA	TRBV7-9	TRBJ2-1	TRBD2	CASSAGTSDYNEQFF	TGTGCCAGCAGCGCCGGGACTAGCGACTACAATGAGCAGTTCTTC
few	TRBV20-1	TRBJ2-7	NA	CSAPNREGRYEQYF	TGCAGTGCTCCTAACAGGGAAGGACGCTACGAGCAGTACTTC
NA	TRBV12-3/TRBV12-4	TRBJ1-2	TRBD1	CASKLRDRASGYTF	TGTGCCAGCAAGCTCCGGGACAGGGCCTCTGGCTACACCTTC
NA	TRBV20-1	TRBJ2-1	NA	CSARDMRRSDEQFF	TGCAGTGCTAGAGATATGAGGAGAAGCGATGAGCAGTTCTTC
NA	TRBV5-1	TRBJ2-3	TRBD1	CASSLFGTGADTQYF	TGCGCCAGCAGCTTGTTTGGGACAGGTGCAGATACGCAGTATTTT
NA	TRBV9	TRBJ1-1	NA	CASSVEPGGGTEAFF	TGTGCCAGCAGCGTAGAGCCCGGGGGAGGGACTGAAGCTTTCTTT
NA	TRBV20-1	TRBJ2-4	TRBD1	CSATHQGALLNIRYF	TGCAGTGCTACCCATCAGGGGGCACTTCTAAACATTCGGTACTTC
NA	TRBV4-2	TRBJ2-3	TRBD2	CASSQVAGVSTDTQYF	TGTGCCAGCAGCCAAGTAGCGGGGGTTAGCACAGATACGCAGTATTTT
NA	TRBV24-1	TRBJ2-2	TRBD1	CATSVATGQGSTGELFF	TGTGCCACCAGTGTCGCGACGGGACAGGGGAGCACCGGGGAGCTGTTTTTT
NA	TRBV10-3	TRBJ2-5	NA	CAISAAEETQYF	TGTGCCATCAGTGCCGCAGAAGAGACCCAGTACTTC
NA	TRBV7-9	TRBJ1-1	NA	CASIRPGNTEAFF	TGTGCCAGCATCCGTCCAGGAAACACTGAAGCTTTCTTT
few	TRBV4-2	TRBJ2-1	TRBD2	CASSQVGGGYEQFF	TGTGCCAGCAGCCAAGTAGGCGGGGGGTATGAGCAGTTCTTC
NA	TRBV4-2	TRBJ2-3	TRBD2	CASSQDRFAGEGTDTQYF	TGTGCCAGCAGCCAAGATCGGTTTGCGGGAGAAGGCACAGATACGCAGTATTTT
NA	TRBV27	TRBJ2-3	NA	CASTLGLGDTQYF	TGTGCCAGCACCCTGGGGCTGGGGGATACGCAGTATTTT
NA	TRBV3-1	TRBJ2-6	NA	CASTDRQRHVSGANVLTF	TGTGCCAGCACAGATAGACAGCGGCACGTCTCTGGGGCCAACGTCCTGACTTTC
once	TRBV12-3/TRBV12-4	TRBJ2-1	TRBD1	CASSLILGQGSNEQFF	TGTGCCAGCAGTTTAATTCTGGGACAGGGGAGCAATGAGCAGTTCTTC